These 14 T cell receptor beta chains were all obtained from the same sample, sequenced in a study of cytomegalovirus exposure and HLA in healthy donors. It was with 60 Vbeta and 13 Jbeta primers that the PCR ran. The protocol was immunoSEQ multiplex PCR, while the TCRdb copy is restricted to in-frame clones and leaves out a portion. The sample carries over 150,000 clones, 77% recorded once. The material sequenced was PBMCs. These receptors all stem from a woman aged 35 to 49 in good health and CMV-seropositive.

The V call is TRBV18, the J call TRBJ1-5, with a weak D call TRBD1 (6 bases). CDR1 and CDR2 from the germline V gene are KGHSH and LQKENI. The CDR3 has 13 amino acids. Trimming pared 8 bases from V and 5 bases from J, leaving 13 bases between. The CDR3 here is CASRRDNDQPQHF. The CDR3, as DNA: TGTGCCAGCCGCCGGGACAATGATCAGCCCCAGCATTTT.

This chain connects TRBV30 to TRBJ1-5, with 10 positions matching TRBD1. After removal of 0 bases from V and 2 bases from J, the junction contained 4 bases not matched to a gene. The CDR3 sequence is 16 residues long. Germline V gene data show CDR1 as GTSNPN and CDR2 as SVGIG (reference sequence). The CDR3: CAWSVGGTGGNQPQHF. The CDR3 DNA reads as TGTGCCTGGAGTGTAGGGGGGACAGGGGGCAATCAGCCCCAGCATTTT.

This chain joins TRBV9 and TRBJ2-3; the match to TRBD2 covers 8 bases. Germline loops: CDR1 SGDLS, CDR2 YYNGEE. This CDR3 has 15 residues. J lost 2 bases, V lost 1 base, and 3 bases had no gene match. The CDR3 bases are TGTGCCAGCAGCGTAACCGGGGGGGACACAGATACGCAGTATTTT. This gives the protein CASSVTGGDTDTQYF. Combining the CDR3 with reference TRBV9 and TRBJ2-3 gives the whole variable domain DSGVTQTPKHLITATGQRVTLRCSPRSGDLSVYWYQQSLDQGLQFLIQYYNGEERAKGNILERFSAQQFPDLHSELNLSSLELGDSALYFCASSVTGGDTDTQYFGPGTRLTVL.

V and J are TRBV6-5 and TRBJ1-5, with 9 bases fitting TRBD1. The CDR3 has 15 amino acids. The germline gives CDR1 MNHEY, CDR2 SVGAGI. V dropped 6 bases and J dropped 3; count of bases not matched to a gene: 6. The DNA of the CDR3 is TGTGCCAGCAGCCCCGGGACAGGGCACAATCAGCCCCAGCATTTT. Its protein product is CASSPGTGHNQPQHF.

V and J are TRBV11-3 and TRBJ1-1; 8 nucleotides match TRBD1. The ends lost 8 bases at V and 1 base at J; junction bases unmatched: 21. The CDR3 loop spans 19 amino acids. Germline loops: CDR1 SGHNT, CDR2 YENEEA. In nucleotides, the CDR3 is TGTGCCAGCTTTAGCTCACTTGGGGCGACAGGGGACGAGAACACTGAAGCTTTCTTT. This codes for CASFSSLGATGDENTEAFF.

This clone has more than one count but fewer than ten. The chain uses TRBV5-4 and TRBJ1-2, with D hard to call. CDR1 is SGHNT and CDR2 is YYREEE in the germline V gene (reference sequence). This CDR3 is 14 amino acids long. V dropped 2 bases and J dropped 5 bases, with 13 bases sitting between them. The CDR3 bases are TGTGCCAGCAGCTTAGGTGAGGGCCTTTATGGCTACACCTTC. It yields the protein CASSLGEGLYGYTF.

The V call is TRBV5-1, the J call TRBJ1-1; the D is unclear. V shed 3 bases and J shed 0 bases, with 6 bases lying between them. This CDR3 region has 13 residues. Germline loops: CDR1 SGHRS, CDR2 YFSETQ. CDR3 sequence: CASSSGLNTEAFF. For the CDR3, the DNA is TGCGCCAGCAGCTCCGGGTTGAACACTGAAGCTTTCTTT.

The genes are TRBV5-1 and TRBJ1-1; 7 bases line up with TRBD1. This CDR3 region has 15 residues. Unmatched junction bases numbered 5, after V lost 2 bases and J lost 1 base. CDR1 is SGHRS and CDR2 is YFSETQ in the germline V gene. Here the CDR3 reads CASSLKGAENTEAFF. CDR3 coding DNA: TGCGCCAGCAGCTTAAAGGGGGCGGAGAACACTGAAGCTTTCTTT.

The chain has TRBV6-1 and TRBJ2-3; the match to TRBD2 covers 10 bases. The trim removed 6 bases at V and 6 bases at J, leaving 6 bases unmatched. Germline CDR1 MNHNS, CDR2 SASEGT. The CDR3 runs 14 residues. CDR3: CASSIAGGADTQYF. In DNA form, the CDR3 reads TGTGCCAGCAGCATAGCGGGAGGCGCGGATACGCAGTATTTT.

This clone was observed a few times. The V call is TRBV21-1, the J call TRBJ2-2; TRBD2 is the table's D call, not checked against the DNA. TRBV21-1 is reported as a pseudogene. The CDR3 runs 16 residues. In DNA form, the CDR3 reads TGTGCCAGCCTTCCGACGGTGGAGATGGACACCGGGGAGCTGTTTTTT. Amino acid sequence: CASLPTVEMDTGELFF.

J is TRBJ2-2 and V is TRBV18, with 13 positions matching TRBD2. V dropped 3 bases and J dropped 0; count of bases not matched to a gene: 1. The CDR3 has 17 residues. In germline, CDR1 is KGHSH, CDR2 LQKENI. In DNA form, the CDR3 reads TGTGCCAGCTCACCGGGACTAGCGGGGCCGAACACCGGGGAGCTGTTTTTT. Amino acids: CASSPGLAGPNTGELFF. Full variable domain (missing parts from reference TRBV18 and TRBJ2-2): NAGVMQNPRHLVRRRGQEARLRCSPMKGHSHVYWYRQLPEEGLKFMVYLQKENIIDESGMPKERFSAEFPKEGPSILRIQQVVRGDSAAYFCASSPGLAGPNTGELFFGEGSRLTVL.

The chain combines TRBV18 with TRBJ2-7, with a possible D match to TRBD1 (6 bases). V shed 4 bases and J shed 3 bases, with 10 bases lying between them. The CDR3 extends over 13 amino acids. Looked up from germline, CDR1 is KGHSH and CDR2 is LQKENI. CDR3 in amino acids: CASSRAGDYEQYF. The CDR3 DNA is TGTGCCAGCTCACGAGCAGGGGACTACGAGCAGTACTTC.

The V call is TRBV25-1, the J call TRBJ2-1, with 8 bases that match TRBD1. Germline V gene lookup returns CDR1 MGHDK and CDR2 SYGVNS. The CDR3 is made up of 14 amino acids. V dropped 3 bases and J dropped 8; count of bases not matched to a gene: 6. The CDR3 nucleotides are TGTGCCAGCAGTGACAACAGGGGGGTGTATGAGCAGTTCTTC. Its translation is CASSDNRGVYEQFF.

The chain couples TRBV19 to TRBJ1-1; the match to TRBD1 covers 7 bases. In germline, CDR1 is LNHDA, CDR2 SQIVND (reference sequence). The CDR3 covers 15 residues. V gave up 5 bases and J gave up 0 bases; unmatched junction bases: 6. The CDR3 region is CASSPTGQMNTEAFF. In nucleotides, the CDR3 is TGTGCCAGTAGTCCTACGGGACAGATGAACACTGAAGCTTTCTTT. The variable domain in full, completed from reference TRBV19 and TRBJ1-1, reads DGGITQSPKYLFRKEGQNVTLSCEQNLNHDAMYWYRQDPGQGLRLIYYSQIVNDFQKGDIAEGYSVSREKKESFPLTVTSAQKNPTAFYLCASSPTGQMNTEAFFGQGTRLTVV.